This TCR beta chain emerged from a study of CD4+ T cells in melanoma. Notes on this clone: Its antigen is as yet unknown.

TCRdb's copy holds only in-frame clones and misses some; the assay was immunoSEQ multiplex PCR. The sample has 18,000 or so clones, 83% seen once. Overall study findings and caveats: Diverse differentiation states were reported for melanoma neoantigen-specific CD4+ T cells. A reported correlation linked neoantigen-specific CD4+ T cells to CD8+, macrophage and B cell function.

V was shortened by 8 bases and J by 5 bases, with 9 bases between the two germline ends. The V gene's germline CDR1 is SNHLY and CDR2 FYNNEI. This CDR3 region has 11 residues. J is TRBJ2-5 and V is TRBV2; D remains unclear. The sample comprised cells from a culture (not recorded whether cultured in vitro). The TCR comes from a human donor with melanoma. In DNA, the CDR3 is TGTGCCAGCGAAGCCTCGGAGACCCAGTACTTC. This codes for CASEASETQYF.